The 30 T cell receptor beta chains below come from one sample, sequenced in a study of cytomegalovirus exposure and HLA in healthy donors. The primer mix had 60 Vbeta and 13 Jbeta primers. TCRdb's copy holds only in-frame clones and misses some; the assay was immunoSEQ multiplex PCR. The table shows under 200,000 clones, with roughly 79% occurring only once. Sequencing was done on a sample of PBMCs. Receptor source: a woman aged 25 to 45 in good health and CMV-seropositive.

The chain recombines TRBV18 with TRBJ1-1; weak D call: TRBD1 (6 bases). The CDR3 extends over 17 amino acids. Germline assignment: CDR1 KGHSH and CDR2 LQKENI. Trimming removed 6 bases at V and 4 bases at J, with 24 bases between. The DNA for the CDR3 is TGTGCCAGCTCCCCAGGCTTAATGGGGGCGCAGGGCACTGAAGCTTTCTTT. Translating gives CASSPGLMGAQGTEAFF.

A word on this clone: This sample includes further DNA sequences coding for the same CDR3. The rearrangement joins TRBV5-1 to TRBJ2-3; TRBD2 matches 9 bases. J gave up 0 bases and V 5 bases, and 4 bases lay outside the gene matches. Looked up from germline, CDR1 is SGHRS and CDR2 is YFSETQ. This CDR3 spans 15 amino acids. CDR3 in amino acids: CASSSTSGSTDTQYF. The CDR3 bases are TGCGCCAGCAGTTCAACTAGCGGGAGCACAGATACGCAGTATTTT.

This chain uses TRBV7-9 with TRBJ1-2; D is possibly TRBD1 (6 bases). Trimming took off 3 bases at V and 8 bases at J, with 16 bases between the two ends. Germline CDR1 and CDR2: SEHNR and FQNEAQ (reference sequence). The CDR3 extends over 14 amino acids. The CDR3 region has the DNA TGTGCCAGCAGCTTGGAACAGGGCCCCTGGGGCTACACCTTC. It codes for CASSLEQGPWGYTF.

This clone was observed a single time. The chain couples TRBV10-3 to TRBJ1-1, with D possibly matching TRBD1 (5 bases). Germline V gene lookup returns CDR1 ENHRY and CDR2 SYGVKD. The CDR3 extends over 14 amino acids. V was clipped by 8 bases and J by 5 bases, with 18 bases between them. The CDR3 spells CAIATVEGQTEAFF. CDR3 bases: TGTGCCATCGCCACCGTGGAGGGGCAGACTGAAGCTTTCTTT.

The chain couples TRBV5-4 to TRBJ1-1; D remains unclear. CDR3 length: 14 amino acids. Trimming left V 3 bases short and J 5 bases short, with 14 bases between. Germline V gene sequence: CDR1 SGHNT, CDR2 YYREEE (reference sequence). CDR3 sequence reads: CASSSGLGRTEAFF. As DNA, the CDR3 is TGTGCCAGCAGCTCCGGACTGGGGAGGACTGAAGCTTTCTTT.

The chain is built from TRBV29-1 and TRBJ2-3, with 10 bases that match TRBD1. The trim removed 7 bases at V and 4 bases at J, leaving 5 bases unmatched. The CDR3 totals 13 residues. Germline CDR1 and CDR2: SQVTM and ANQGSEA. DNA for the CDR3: TGCAGCGGAGACAGGGGGCTTCCAGATACGCAGTATTTT. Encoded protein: CSGDRGLPDTQYF.

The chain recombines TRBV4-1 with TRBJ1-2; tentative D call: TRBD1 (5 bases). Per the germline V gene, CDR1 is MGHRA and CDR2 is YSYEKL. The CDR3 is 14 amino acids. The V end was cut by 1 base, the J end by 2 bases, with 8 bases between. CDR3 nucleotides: TGCGCCAGCAGCCAAGCATACAGGAACTATGGCTACACCTTC. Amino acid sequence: CASSQAYRNYGYTF.

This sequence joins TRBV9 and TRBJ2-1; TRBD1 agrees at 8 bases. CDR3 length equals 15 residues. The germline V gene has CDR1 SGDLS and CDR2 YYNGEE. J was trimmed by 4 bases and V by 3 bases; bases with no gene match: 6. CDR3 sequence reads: CASSAQGASYNEQFF. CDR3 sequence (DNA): TGTGCCAGCAGCGCCCAGGGGGCCAGTTACAATGAGCAGTTCTTC.

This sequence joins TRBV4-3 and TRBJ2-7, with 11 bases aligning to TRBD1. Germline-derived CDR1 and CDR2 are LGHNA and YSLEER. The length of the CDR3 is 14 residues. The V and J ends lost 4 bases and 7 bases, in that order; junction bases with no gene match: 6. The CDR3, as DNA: TGCGCCAGCAGCCCGGGACAGGGGGTGGGTGAGCAGTACTTC. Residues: CASSPGQGVGEQYF.

For the CDR3, the DNA is TGTGCCAGTAGTATGCAGTTCATGAACACTGAAGCTTTCTTT. This translates into CASSMQFMNTEAFF. The chain couples TRBV19 to TRBJ1-1; D call uncertain. Per the germline V gene, CDR1 is LNHDA and CDR2 is SQIVND (reference sequence). V lost 3 bases and J 0 bases, leaving 8 bases between the germline ends. This CDR3 spans 14 amino acids.

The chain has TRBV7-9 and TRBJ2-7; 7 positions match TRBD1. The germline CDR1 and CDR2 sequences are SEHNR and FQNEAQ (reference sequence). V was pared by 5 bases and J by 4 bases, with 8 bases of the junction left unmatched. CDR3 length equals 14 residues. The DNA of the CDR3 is TGTGCCAGCAGCCGAAAGGGACAGTCATACGAGCAGTACTTC. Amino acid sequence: CASSRKGQSYEQYF.

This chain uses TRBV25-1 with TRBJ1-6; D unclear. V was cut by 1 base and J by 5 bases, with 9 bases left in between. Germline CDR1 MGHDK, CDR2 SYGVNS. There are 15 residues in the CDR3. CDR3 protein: CASSESVGDNSPLHF. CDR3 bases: TGTGCCAGCAGTGAATCGGTGGGAGATAATTCACCCCTCCACTTT.

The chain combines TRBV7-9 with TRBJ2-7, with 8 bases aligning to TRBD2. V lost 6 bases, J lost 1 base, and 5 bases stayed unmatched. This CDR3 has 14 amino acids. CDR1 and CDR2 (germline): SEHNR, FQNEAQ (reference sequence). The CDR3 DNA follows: TGTGCCAGCAGTCGCGGGGGGACGTCCTACGAGCAGTACTTC. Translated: CASSRGGTSYEQYF.

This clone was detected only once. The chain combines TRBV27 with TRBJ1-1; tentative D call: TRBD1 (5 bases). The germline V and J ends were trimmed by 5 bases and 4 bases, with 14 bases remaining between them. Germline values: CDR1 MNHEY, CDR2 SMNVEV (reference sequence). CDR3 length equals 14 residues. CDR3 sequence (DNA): TGTGCCAGCAGTGGGGGGTTGTCTGGCACTGAAGCTTTCTTT. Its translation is CASSGGLSGTEAFF.

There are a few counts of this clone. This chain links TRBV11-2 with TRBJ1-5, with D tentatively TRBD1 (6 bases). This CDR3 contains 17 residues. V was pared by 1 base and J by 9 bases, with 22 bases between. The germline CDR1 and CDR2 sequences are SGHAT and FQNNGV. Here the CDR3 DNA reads TGTGCCAGCAGCTTAGGGCAGGGGATGGCCGTCGGTCTGCCCCAGCATTTT. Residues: CASSLGQGMAVGLPQHF.

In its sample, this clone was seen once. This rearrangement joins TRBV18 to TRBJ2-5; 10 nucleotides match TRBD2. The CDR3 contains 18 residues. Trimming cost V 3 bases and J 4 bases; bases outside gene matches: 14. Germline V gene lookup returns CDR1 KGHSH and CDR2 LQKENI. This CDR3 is CASSPTVLAGVRSETQYF. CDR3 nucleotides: TGTGCCAGCTCACCGACCGTCCTAGCGGGAGTTCGTTCAGAGACCCAGTACTTC.

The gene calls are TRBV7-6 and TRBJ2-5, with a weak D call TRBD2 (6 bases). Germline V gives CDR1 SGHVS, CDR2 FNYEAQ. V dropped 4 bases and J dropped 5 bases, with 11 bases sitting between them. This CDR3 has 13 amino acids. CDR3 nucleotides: TGTGCCAGCAGCTCACGACTAGTCGAGACCCAGTACTTC. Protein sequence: CASSSRLVETQYF.

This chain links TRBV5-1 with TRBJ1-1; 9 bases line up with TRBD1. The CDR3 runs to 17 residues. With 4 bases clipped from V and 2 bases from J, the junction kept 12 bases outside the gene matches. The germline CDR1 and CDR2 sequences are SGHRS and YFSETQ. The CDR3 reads CASSRGGQGTINTEAFF. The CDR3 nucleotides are TGCGCCAGCAGCCGGGGCGGACAGGGGACTATTAACACTGAAGCTTTCTTT. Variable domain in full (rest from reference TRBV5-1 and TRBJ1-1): KAGVTQTPRYLIKTRGQQVTLSCSPISGHRSVSWYQQTPGQGLQFLFEYFSETQRNKGNFPGRFSGRQFSNSRSEMNVSTLELGDSALYLCASSRGGQGTINTEAFFGQGTRLTVV.

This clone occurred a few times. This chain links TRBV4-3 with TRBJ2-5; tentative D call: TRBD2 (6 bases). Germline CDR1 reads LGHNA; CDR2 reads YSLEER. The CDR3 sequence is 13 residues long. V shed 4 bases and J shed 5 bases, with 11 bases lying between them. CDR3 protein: CASSRGERETQYF. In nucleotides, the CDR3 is TGCGCCAGCAGCCGGGGGGAGCGGGAGACCCAGTACTTC.

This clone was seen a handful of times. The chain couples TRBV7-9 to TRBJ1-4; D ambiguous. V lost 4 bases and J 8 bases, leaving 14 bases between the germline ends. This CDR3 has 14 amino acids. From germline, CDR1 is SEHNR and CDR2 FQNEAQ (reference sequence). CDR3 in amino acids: CASSSLIDGEKLFF. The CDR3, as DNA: TGTGCCAGCAGCTCACTAATAGACGGGGAAAAACTGTTTTTT.

The CDR3 is CASRARAGKEEKLFF. The DNA of the CDR3 is TGTGCCAGCCGAGCCCGGGCAGGGAAGGAAGAAAAACTGTTTTTT. The chain uses TRBV13 and TRBJ1-4, with a possible D match to TRBD1 (5 bases). Germline-derived CDR1 and CDR2 are PRHDT and FYEKMQ (reference sequence). The CDR3 contains 15 residues. The V and J ends lost 8 bases and 8 bases respectively, with 21 bases between them.

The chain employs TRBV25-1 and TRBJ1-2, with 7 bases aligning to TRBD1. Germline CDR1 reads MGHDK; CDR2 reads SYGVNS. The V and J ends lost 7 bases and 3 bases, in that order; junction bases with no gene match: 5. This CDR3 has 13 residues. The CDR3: CASKQGDDYGYTF. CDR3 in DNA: TGTGCCAGCAAGCAGGGGGACGACTATGGCTACACCTTC.

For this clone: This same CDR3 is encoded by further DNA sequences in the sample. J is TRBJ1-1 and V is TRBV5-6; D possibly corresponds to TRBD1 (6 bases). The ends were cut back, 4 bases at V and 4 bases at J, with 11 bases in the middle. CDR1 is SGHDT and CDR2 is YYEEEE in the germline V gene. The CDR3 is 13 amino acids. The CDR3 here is CASSLPRGTEAFF. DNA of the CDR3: TGTGCCAGCAGCCTACCCAGGGGCACTGAAGCTTTCTTT.

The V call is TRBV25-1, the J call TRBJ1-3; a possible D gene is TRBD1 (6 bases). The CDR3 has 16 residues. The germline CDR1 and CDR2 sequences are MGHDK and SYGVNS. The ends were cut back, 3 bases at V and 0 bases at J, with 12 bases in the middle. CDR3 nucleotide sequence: TGTGCCAGCAGTGAGACAGGAACGAGCTCTGGAAACACCATATATTTT. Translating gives CASSETGTSSGNTIYF.

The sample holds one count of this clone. The CDR3 loop is CASSTGQAFYGYTF. The DNA of the CDR3 is TGTGCCAGTAGTACGGGACAGGCGTTCTATGGCTACACCTTC. V gene TRBV19 combines with J gene TRBJ1-2, with TRBD1 matching 8 bases. There are 14 residues in the CDR3. The junction had 5 bases not matched to a gene; V was cut back by 4 bases and J by 4 bases. Germline V gives CDR1 LNHDA, CDR2 SQIVND (reference sequence). Looking up the rest from reference TRBV19 and TRBJ1-2 gives the full variable domain: DGGITQSPKYLFRKEGQNVTLSCEQNLNHDAMYWYRQDPGQGLRLIYYSQIVNDFQKGDIAEGYSVSREKKESFPLTVTSAQKNPTAFYLCASSTGQAFYGYTFGSGTRLTVV.

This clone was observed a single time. The DNA of the CDR3 is TGTGCCAGTCGGGTCGGAGGCTGGTCCTACAATGAGCAGTTCTTC. As protein: CASRVGGWSYNEQFF. The chain links TRBV19 to TRBJ2-1, with a possible D match to TRBD2 (5 bases). The V end was cut by 8 bases, the J end by 1 base, with 15 bases between. Germline CDR1 and CDR2: LNHDA and SQIVND (reference sequence). This CDR3 has 15 residues. Full variable domain (remainder filled in from reference TRBV19 and TRBJ2-1): DGGITQSPKYLFRKEGQNVTLSCEQNLNHDAMYWYRQDPGQGLRLIYYSQIVNDFQKGDIAEGYSVSREKKESFPLTVTSAQKNPTAFYLCASRVGGWSYNEQFFGPGTRLTVL.

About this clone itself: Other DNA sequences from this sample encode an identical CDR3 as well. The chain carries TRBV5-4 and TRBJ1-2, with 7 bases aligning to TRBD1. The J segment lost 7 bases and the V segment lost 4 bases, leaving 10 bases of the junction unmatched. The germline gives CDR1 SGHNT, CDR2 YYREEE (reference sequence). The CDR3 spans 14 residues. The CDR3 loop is CASSLPRTGAGYTF. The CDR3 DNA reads TGTGCCAGCAGCCTTCCTAGAACAGGGGCTGGCTACACCTTC. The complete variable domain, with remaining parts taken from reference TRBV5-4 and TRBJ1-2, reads ETGVTQSPTHLIKTRGQQVTLRCSSQSGHNTVSWYQQALGQGPQFIFQYYREEENGRGNFPPRFSGLQFPNYSSELNVNALELDDSALYLCASSLPRTGAGYTFGSGTRLTVV.

The CDR3 sequence: CASSVYSGRTGEQYF. The CDR3 nucleotides read TGTGCCAGCAGCGTCTATAGCGGGAGAACGGGCGAGCAGTACTTC. The rearrangement links TRBV9 to TRBJ2-7; TRBD2 matches 9 bases. The length of the CDR3 is 15 residues. The germline gives CDR1 SGDLS, CDR2 YYNGEE. The J segment lost 6 bases and the V segment lost 2 bases, leaving 9 bases of the junction unmatched. Full variable domain (remainder filled in from reference TRBV9 and TRBJ2-7): DSGVTQTPKHLITATGQRVTLRCSPRSGDLSVYWYQQSLDQGLQFLIQYYNGEERAKGNILERFSAQQFPDLHSELNLSSLELGDSALYFCASSVYSGRTGEQYFGPGTRLTVT.

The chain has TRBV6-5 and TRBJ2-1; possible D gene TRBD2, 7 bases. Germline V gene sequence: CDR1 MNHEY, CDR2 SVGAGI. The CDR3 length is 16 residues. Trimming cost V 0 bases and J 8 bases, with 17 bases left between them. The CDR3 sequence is CASSYSMGGPGDEQFF. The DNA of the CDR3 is TGTGCCAGCAGTTACTCGATGGGGGGGCCGGGGGATGAGCAGTTCTTC.

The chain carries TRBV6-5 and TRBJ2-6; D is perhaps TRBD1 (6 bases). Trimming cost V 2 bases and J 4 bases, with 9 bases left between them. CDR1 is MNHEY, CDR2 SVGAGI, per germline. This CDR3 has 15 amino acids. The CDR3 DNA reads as TGTGCCAGCAGTTACCAGGGGCCAGGGGCCAACGTCCTGACTTTC. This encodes CASSYQGPGANVLTF.